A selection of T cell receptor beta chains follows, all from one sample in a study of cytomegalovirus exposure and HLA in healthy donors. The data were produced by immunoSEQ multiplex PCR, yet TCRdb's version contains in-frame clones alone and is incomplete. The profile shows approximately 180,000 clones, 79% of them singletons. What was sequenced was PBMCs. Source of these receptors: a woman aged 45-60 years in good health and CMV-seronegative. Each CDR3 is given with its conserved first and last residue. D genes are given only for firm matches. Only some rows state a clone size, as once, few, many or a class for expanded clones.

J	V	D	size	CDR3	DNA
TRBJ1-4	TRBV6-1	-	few	CASSDAALPNEKLFF	TGTGCCAGCAGTGATGCGGCTCTACCCAACGAAAAACTGTTTTTT
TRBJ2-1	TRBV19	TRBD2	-	CASSILLAGGPNNEQFF	TGTGCCAGTAGTATACTCCTAGCGGGAGGGCCAAACAATGAGCAGTTCTTC
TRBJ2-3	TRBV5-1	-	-	CASSPGGGLAADTQYF	TGCGCCAGCAGCCCGGGGGGCGGGTTAGCGGCAGATACGCAGTATTTT
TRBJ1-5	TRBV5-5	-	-	CASSPGAAGRTDSNQPQHF	TGTGCCAGCAGCCCAGGGGCCGCAGGGCGCACAGATAGCAATCAGCCCCAGCATTTT
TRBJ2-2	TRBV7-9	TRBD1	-	CASSLEATGTTGELFF	TGTGCCAGCAGCTTAGAAGCGACAGGGACCACCGGGGAGCTGTTTTTT
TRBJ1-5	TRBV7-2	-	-	CASSLQGSDQPQHF	TGTGCCAGCAGCTTACAGGGATCCGATCAGCCCCAGCATTTT
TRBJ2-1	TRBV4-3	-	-	CASSQDFARDEQFF	TGCGCCAGCAGCCAAGATTTCGCGCGTGATGAGCAGTTCTTC
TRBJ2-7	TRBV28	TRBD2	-	CASSFIAGRINEQYF	TGTGCCAGCAGTTTCATAGCGGGAAGGATCAACGAGCAGTACTTC
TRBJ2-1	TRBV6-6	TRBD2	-	CASRPFSGSAGEQFF	TGTGCCAGCAGGCCCTTTAGCGGGAGCGCTGGTGAGCAGTTCTTC
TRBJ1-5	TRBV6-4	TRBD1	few	CASRVIQGASNQPQHF	TGTGCCAGCAGGGTAATACAGGGGGCGTCCAATCAGCCCCAGCATTTT
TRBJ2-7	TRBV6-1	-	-	CATLGAGSYEQYF	TGTGCCACCCTTGGGGCGGGATCCTACGAGCAGTACTTC
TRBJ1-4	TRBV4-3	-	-	CASSQLTVPTNEKLFF	TGCGCCAGCAGCCAACTGACAGTTCCAACTAATGAAAAACTGTTTTTT
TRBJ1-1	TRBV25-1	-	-	CASSDAAGANTEAFF	TGTGCCAGCAGTGATGCGGCAGGGGCGAACACTGAAGCTTTCTTT
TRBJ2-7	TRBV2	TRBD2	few	CASSPRLAGVYEQYF	TGTGCCAGCAGCCCTCGACTAGCGGGCGTCTACGAGCAGTACTTC
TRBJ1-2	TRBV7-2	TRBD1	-	CASRGQGWDGYTF	TGTGCCAGCAGAGGACAGGGCTGGGATGGCTACACCTTC
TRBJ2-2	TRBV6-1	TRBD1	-	CASNAGTGGTGELFF	TGTGCCAGCAATGCCGGGACAGGGGGCACCGGGGAGCTGTTTTTT
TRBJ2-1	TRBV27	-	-	CASSGHRATYNEQFF	TGTGCCAGCAGTGGCCACAGGGCTACCTACAATGAGCAGTTCTTC
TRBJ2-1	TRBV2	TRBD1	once	CASSRGHAYNEQFF	TGTGCCAGTAGCAGGGGGCACGCCTACAATGAGCAGTTCTTC
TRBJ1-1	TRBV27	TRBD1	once	CASSFTGTGGKTFF	TGTGCCAGCAGTTTCACCGGGACAGGGGGTAAAACTTTCTTT
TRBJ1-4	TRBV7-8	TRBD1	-	CASSIGTDPTNEKLFF	TGTGCCAGCAGCATCGGGACAGACCCCACTAATGAAAAACTGTTTTTT
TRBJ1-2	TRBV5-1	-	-	CASSLGAQGNYGYTF	TGCGCCAGCAGCTTGGGGGCGCAGGGTAACTATGGCTACACCTTC
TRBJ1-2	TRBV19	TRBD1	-	CASRGQGATGYTF	TGTGCCAGTAGAGGACAGGGAGCAACGGGCTACACCTTC
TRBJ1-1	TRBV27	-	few	CASSLSMNTEAFF	TGTGCCAGCAGTTTATCCATGAACACTGAAGCTTTCTTT